This TCR beta chain was retrieved from a study of T cell changes during pregnancy in multiple sclerosis. Produced via immunoSEQ multiplex PCR; TCRdb's table is partial and in-frame only. The sample lists about 53,000 clones; roughly nine tenths were seen once. V lost 4 bases, J lost 9 bases, and 17 bases lay in between. This CDR3 contains 14 residues. Germline CDR1 is SGDLS and CDR2 is YYNGEE. Sequencing was performed on CD8+ T cells from peripheral blood mononuclear cells, taken before pregnancy. The V gene is TRBV9, the J gene TRBJ2-1; D possibly corresponds to TRBD2 (6 bases). This clonotype was obtained from a female donor with multiple sclerosis, enrolled in a pregnancy study. CDR3 in amino acids: CASSPSGVGGEQFF. The CDR3 DNA follows: TGTGCCAGCAGCCCCTCGGGGGTCGGGGGTGAGCAGTTCTTC.